The entry below gives a single TCR beta chain sequence along with its context. This record comes from a study of CD8 T cells in Susac syndrome. RNA in amounts of about 0.45 to 1 ug was reverse transcribed with random hexamers. TCRdb called the immunoSEQ multiplex PCR reads again in MiXCR, with one record for every CDR3 protein. The profile covers hundreds of thousands of distinct CDR3 sequences, with 95% appearing a single time and 0.095% taken by the ten largest. After removal of 6 bases from V and 2 bases from J, the junction contained 6 bases not matched to a gene. The CDR3 is 15 residues long. Germline CDR1 is SNHLY and CDR2 is FYNNEI.

The receptor was isolated from a human donor with multiple sclerosis. What was sequenced was CD4+ T cells from PBMCs. V is TRBV2 and J is TRBJ1-5, with 8 bases matching TRBD1. The chain's CDR3 is CASRPQGVGNQPQHF. In DNA form, the CDR3 reads TGTGCCAGCAGGCCACAGGGGGTGGGCAATCAGCCCCAGCATTTT.